This passage covers 25 T cell receptor beta chains from one sample sequenced in a study of shared clonotypes between healthy human individuals. Only in-frame clones appear in the TCRdb table, and some are missing; sequencing was by immunoSEQ multiplex PCR. The data contain 1 million to 1.3 million clones, around 78% of them seen just once; the ten biggest clones take up 0.6% to 0.7%. Sequencing was carried out using memory CD4+ T cells from PBMCs. The subset is: CD45RA-negative fraction. These receptors were collected from a man aged 18-30 years in good health. Some clones in this sample may be carry-over from other donors' samples.

V is TRBV28 and J is TRBJ2-7; 10 bases align to TRBD1. The junction had 2 bases not matched to a gene; V was cut back by 0 bases and J by 3 bases. Germline V gene sequence: CDR1 MDHEN, CDR2 SYDVKM. The CDR3 covers 15 residues. The CDR3 DNA sequence: TGTGCCAGCAGTTTATGGGACAGGGGGAACTACGAGCAGTACTTC. It is translated as CASSLWDRGNYEQYF.

The chain joins TRBV25-1 to TRBJ1-2; 10 nucleotides match TRBD1. Germline CDR1 reads MGHDK; CDR2 reads SYGVNS. J lost 5 bases, V lost 7 bases, and 7 bases had no gene match. CDR3 length: 14 residues. The CDR3 DNA reads as TGTGCCAGCAACTACGGGACAGGGGCTTATGGCTACACCTTC. Its translation is CASNYGTGAYGYTF.

The chain is built from TRBV15 and TRBJ1-3; D is undetermined. The CDR3 covers 14 residues. Per germline, CDR1 LNHNV and CDR2 YYDKDF (reference sequence). Trimming stripped 4 bases from V and 11 bases from J, with 18 bases between. CDR3 nucleotides: TGTGCCACCAGCAAAAAACGCGTAGGGTATTCCATATATTTT. Protein sequence: CATSKKRVGYSIYF.

The chain recombines TRBV10-1 with TRBJ2-7, with a tentative D call TRBD1 (6 bases). The CDR3 sequence is 14 residues long. V was clipped by 9 bases and J by 4 bases, with 19 bases between them. Germline CDR1 and CDR2: WNHNN and SYGVQD (reference sequence). CDR3 DNA sequence: TGCGCCAGTCCCCGGGACAATCAGGATTACGAGCAGTACTTC. Its translation is CASPRDNQDYEQYF.

The chain is built from TRBV11-2 and TRBJ2-5; 7 bases agree with TRBD2. Germline V gene lookup returns CDR1 SGHAT and CDR2 FQNNGV. The V and J ends lost 2 bases and 5 bases, in that order; junction bases with no gene match: 5. This CDR3 contains 14 residues. The CDR3: CASSLSGNAETQYF. The CDR3, as DNA: TGTGCCAGCAGCTTAAGCGGGAACGCGGAGACCCAGTACTTC.

The chain links TRBV9 to TRBJ2-3; D is undetermined. Germline assignment: CDR1 SGDLS and CDR2 YYNGEE. V was shortened by 3 bases and J by 6 bases, with 14 bases between the two germline ends. The CDR3 sequence is 14 residues long. The CDR3 DNA sequence: TGTGCCAGCAGCGCCGGGTCGATGGGGGATACGCAGTATTTT. Its protein is CASSAGSMGDTQYF.

The rearrangement uses TRBV18 and TRBJ2-7; D is unresolved. The CDR3 totals 13 residues. The V end lost 0 bases, the J end lost 1 base, and 4 bases lay between the germline ends. Germline lookup yields CDR1 KGHSH and CDR2 LQKENI. CDR3 DNA: TGTGCCAGCTCACCACCTTATTCCTACGAGCAGTACTTC. This sequence encodes CASSPPYSYEQYF.

In its sample, this clone was seen a few times. This chain joins TRBV5-4 and TRBJ2-4; D remains unclear. The V gene's germline CDR1 is SGHNT and CDR2 YYREEE (reference sequence). The CDR3 sequence is 14 residues long. The ends were cut back, 2 bases at V and 10 bases at J, with 16 bases in the middle. Written as DNA, the CDR3 is TGTGCCAGCAGCTTCCCGGACGGATTGGGTATTCAGTACTTC. Its translation is CASSFPDGLGIQYF.

To note about this clone: A far bigger clonotype differs at one base, so this is likely a read error. V gene TRBV28 combines with J gene TRBJ2-5; 9 nucleotides align to TRBD1. The J call may not be correct, given that the DNA end is closer to TRBJ2-7. The CDR3 extends over 15 amino acids. The germline V gene has CDR1 MDHEN and CDR2 SYDVKM. CDR3 DNA: TGTGCCAGCAGTCCTCCGGGACAGGGCAACTACGAGCAGTACTTC. Its translation: CASSPPGQGNYEQYF.

The V call is TRBV28, the J call TRBJ2-1; TRBD2 agrees at 7 bases. Germline lookup yields CDR1 MDHEN and CDR2 SYDVKM. CDR3 length: 14 residues. The J segment lost 4 bases and the V segment lost 3 bases, leaving 3 bases of the junction unmatched. The CDR3, as DNA: TGTGCCAGCAGTTTTGGGCGGGAGTACAATGAGCAGTTCTTC. Its protein product is CASSFGREYNEQFF.

This clone was seen a handful of times. The chain is built from TRBV29-1 and TRBJ1-1; D remains ambiguous. Germline assignment: CDR1 SQVTM and CDR2 ANQGSEA. V gave up 7 bases and J gave up 4 bases, with 7 bases separating them. This CDR3 is built from 10 residues. The CDR3 DNA follows: TGCAGCGCCCTGACCACTGAAGCTTTCTTT. Amino acids: CSALTTEAFF.

The rearrangement joins TRBV10-1 to TRBJ2-1; weak D call: TRBD2 (6 bases). This CDR3 spans 14 amino acids. Germline-derived CDR1 and CDR2 are WNHNN and SYGVQD (reference sequence). The ends were cut back, 2 bases at V and 4 bases at J, with 9 bases in the middle. The CDR3 spells CASSEASVYNEQFF. The CDR3 nucleotides read TGCGCCAGCAGTGAGGCTAGCGTTTACAATGAGCAGTTCTTC.

This clone was detected a few times. CDR3 DNA: TGTGCCAGCAGTCATGGACTAGCTGGTTCCAATGAGCAGTTCTTC. This codes for CASSHGLAGSNEQFF. This chain joins TRBV6-5 and TRBJ2-1; 8 bases fit TRBD2. The length of the CDR3 is 15 residues. Trimming removed 5 bases from V and 6 bases from J; junction bases left unmatched: 9. The germline V gene has CDR1 MNHEY and CDR2 SVGAGI.

This clone was detected only once. The V gene is TRBV11-1, the J gene TRBJ2-2; the match to TRBD2 covers 8 bases. This CDR3 has 17 amino acids. Germline V gives CDR1 SGHAT, CDR2 FQDESV (reference sequence). The junction had 14 bases not matched to a gene; V was cut back by 5 bases and J by 6 bases. As DNA, the CDR3 is TGTGCCAGCAGCACACGGGGGGGACGTGGTGGCTCCGGGGAGCTGTTTTTT. Translated: CASSTRGGRGGSGELFF.

This clone was observed at least ten times. The rearrangement joins TRBV9 to TRBJ2-5, with 8 bases lining up with TRBD1. V gave up 3 bases and J gave up 2 bases; unmatched junction bases: 12. This CDR3 comprises 17 residues. Germline-derived CDR1 and CDR2 are SGDLS and YYNGEE. Here the CDR3 DNA reads TGTGCCAGCAGCGGAGGACGACAGGGGCCCCCACAAGAGACCCAGTACTTC. It is translated as CASSGGRQGPPQETQYF.

The V gene is TRBV5-1, the J gene TRBJ2-1; possible D gene TRBD2, 6 bases. The CDR3 consists of 16 residues. Trimming pared 2 bases from V and 2 bases from J, leaving 14 bases between. From germline, CDR1 is SGHRS and CDR2 YFSETQ. CDR3 in DNA: TGCGCCAGCAGCTTTCTACCGGGAGCGGCCTACAATGAGCAGTTCTTC. This gives the protein CASSFLPGAAYNEQFF.

The chain recombines TRBV7-3 with TRBJ2-7; the match to TRBD2 covers 10 bases. After removal of 1 base from V and 6 bases from J, the junction contained 9 bases not matched to a gene. This CDR3 has 16 amino acids. The V gene's germline CDR1 is SGHTA and CDR2 FQGTGA. The chain's CDR3 is CASSLIPLAGVSEQYF. The CDR3 bases are TGTGCCAGCAGCTTAATCCCTCTAGCGGGAGTGTCCGAGCAGTACTTC.

V and J are TRBV28 and TRBJ2-1, with 9 bases fitting TRBD1. CDR3 length: 16 residues. From germline, CDR1 is MDHEN and CDR2 SYDVKM. The V gene end was trimmed by 7 bases and the J gene end by 8 bases; junction bases not matched to a gene: 15. Here the CDR3 reads CASTTPGQGIGDEQFF. The CDR3 coding sequence is TGTGCCAGCACTACCCCGGGACAGGGAATTGGGGATGAGCAGTTCTTC.

The rearrangement links TRBV28 to TRBJ1-2; TRBD1 aligns across 8 bases. The V gene end was trimmed by 6 bases and the J gene end by 8 bases; junction bases not matched to a gene: 11. Germline CDR1 reads MDHEN; CDR2 reads SYDVKM. This CDR3 contains 14 residues. CDR3 coding DNA: TGTGCCAGCAGGGTTCCAGGGGGCTCGGGAGGCTACACCTTC. It encodes CASRVPGGSGGYTF.

Comments on this clone: This specimen includes other DNA sequences encoding the same CDR3. The CDR3 loop is CASSPQGGYGYTF. CDR3 DNA: TGCGCCAGCAGCCCCCAGGGGGGGTATGGCTACACCTTC. This chain links TRBV5-1 with TRBJ1-2, with TRBD1 identical over 7 bases. V gave up 4 bases and J gave up 5 bases; unmatched junction bases: 5. Germline V gives CDR1 SGHRS, CDR2 YFSETQ. The CDR3 covers 13 residues.

This clone showed up just a few times. This rearrangement joins TRBV5-1 to TRBJ2-5, with 10 bases identical to TRBD1. The CDR3 is 16 amino acids. V gave up 5 bases and J gave up 1 base; unmatched junction bases: 8. The germline gives CDR1 SGHRS, CDR2 YFSETQ. The CDR3, as DNA: TGCGCCAGCAGTCAGGGGGACAGGGGTATCCAAGAGACCCAGTACTTC. Protein product: CASSQGDRGIQETQYF.

The gene calls are TRBV28 and TRBJ2-7, with D possibly being TRBD1 (7 bases). Germline V gene data show CDR1 as MDHEN and CDR2 as SYDVKM. V lost 6 bases, J lost 1 base, and 13 bases lay in between. The CDR3 has 14 amino acids. In DNA, the CDR3 is TGTGCCAGCAGCGAACAGGGGAGGTCCTACGAGCAGTACTTC. It is translated as CASSEQGRSYEQYF.

The chain has TRBV28 and TRBJ1-1; D not certain. Germline assignment: CDR1 MDHEN and CDR2 SYDVKM. The CDR3 sequence is 17 residues long. Between the trimmed V and J ends, which lost 5 bases and 1 base, there was a span of 20 bases. The CDR3 DNA reads TGTGCCAGCAGTAACGCAGGCGGGCTTGGGCCGAACACTGAAGCTTTCTTT. Translated: CASSNAGGLGPNTEAFF.

This clone was picked up one time. The chain employs TRBV18 and TRBJ2-6; D may be TRBD1 (5 bases). V lost 1 base and J 0 bases, leaving 10 bases between the germline ends. The germline gives CDR1 KGHSH, CDR2 LQKENI. The CDR3 sequence is 17 residues long. For the CDR3, the DNA is TGTGCCAGCTCACCACTTTACGACAGCTCTGGGGCCAACGTCCTGACTTTC. Translated: CASSPLYDSSGANVLTF.

The chain combines TRBV5-1 with TRBJ2-1, with no clear D. The germline V gene encodes CDR1 SGHRS and CDR2 YFSETQ. The CDR3 has 14 amino acids. Trimming cost V 4 bases and J 7 bases, with 15 bases left between them. The CDR3 loop reads CASSPEPGGNEQFF. The CDR3, as DNA: TGCGCCAGCAGCCCAGAGCCTGGCGGAAATGAGCAGTTCTTC.